This T cell receptor beta chain is from a study of blood T cells in healthy people across ages. Then a second PCR, running roughly 7 to 11 cycles, was carried out with a sample-barcoded 5' primer and a J-beta primer mix. Each CDR3 protein is one row after TCRdb ran MiXCR on the 5' RACE reads. The sample has roughly 1.9 million distinct CDR3 sequences, about two fifths seen once. The receptor was isolated from a human donor in good health. Sequenced sample: blood.

Here the CDR3 DNA reads TGTGCCAGCGGCCCTCCGGGGTCCTTCTATGGCTACACCTTC. Protein sequence: CASGPPGSFYGYTF. V is TRBV27 and J is TRBJ1-2, with D hard to call. This CDR3 spans 14 amino acids. V was shortened by 8 bases and J by 4 bases, with 17 bases between the two germline ends. The germline V gene has CDR1 MNHEY and CDR2 SMNVEV (reference sequence).